The present T cell receptor beta chain was sequenced within a study of cytomegalovirus exposure and HLA in healthy donors. General observations from the study: Researchers counted 180 or so TCR beta chains as cytomegalovirus-associated. Later work found most CMV-associated TCR beta chains apparently HLA-restricted. High sensitivity and specificity were reportedly achieved when the classifier diagnosed cytomegalovirus status.

This CDR3 spans 16 amino acids. Germline CDR1 SGHTA, CDR2 FQGNSA. With V trimmed by 5 bases and J by 9 bases, 8 bases remained unmatched. It was with 60 Vbeta and 13 Jbeta primers that the PCR ran. TCRdb's table, derived via immunoSEQ multiplex PCR, lists solely in-frame clones and lacks some. The repertoire has 60,000 or so clones, about 80% of them found once; the top ten carry about 3.3%. Those who donated were healthy bone marrow donors. On this clone: What it binds is not known.

Input material: PBMCs. This clonotype originated in a woman between 40 and 50 years old in good health and CMV-seropositive. The V and J genes are TRBV7-2 and TRBJ2-1; 15 bases line up with TRBD2. The CDR3 region has the DNA TGTGCCAGCAGCACCCTCGGACTAGCGGGGGGGCGTGAGCAGTTCTTC. Translated, it gives CASSTLGLAGGREQFF.